This T cell receptor beta chain was captured in a study of beta chain features in type 1 diabetes. The V end was cut by 0 bases, the J end by 3 bases, with 10 bases between. The CDR3 covers 15 residues. Germline CDR1 reads MNHEY; CDR2 reads SVGAGI. Investigators reverse transcribed all isolated RNA, so they sequenced expressed TCRB transcripts. The protocol was immunoSEQ multiplex PCR, while the TCRdb copy is restricted to in-frame clones and leaves out a portion. The sample has 600,000 to 650,000 clones; roughly a sixth are singletons. The count of this clone is one. Sequencing was performed on naive CD4+ T cells from blood. The chain joins TRBV6-5 to TRBJ2-3, with D maybe TRBD1 (6 bases). The clonotype originates from a man aged 18 to 29 in good health. CDR3 nucleotides: TGTGCCAGCAGTTACTCGTTGGGACAAACAGATACGCAGTATTTT. Amino acids: CASSYSLGQTDTQYF.